A selection of T cell receptor beta chains follows, all from one sample in a study of cytomegalovirus exposure and HLA in healthy donors. TCRdb keeps only in-frame clones here, not all; method: immunoSEQ multiplex PCR. The sample holds around 300,000 clones; 80% to 90% are singletons and the top ten take 0.9% to 1.1%. The material sequenced was PBMCs. The receptors here all came from a woman between 18 and 29 years old in good health and CMV-seronegative. Both conserved end residues are part of each CDR3. A D gene is named only where the DNA matches it firmly. Some rows have no size entry. The others give once, few or many, or a class for an expanded clone.

clone_size	v_call	j_call	d_call	cdr3_nt	cdr3_aa
few	TRBV30	TRBJ1-6	TRBD1	TGTGCCTGGGGAGGGGGACAGACTCTATCCTTT	CAWGGGQTLSF
-	TRBV29-1	TRBJ2-2	-	TGCAGCGTGAGCACCGGGGAGCTGTTTTTT	CSVSTGELFF
few	TRBV19	TRBJ2-2	-	TGTGCCAGTAGTCAGTGGGACACCCGGGAGCTGTTTTTT	CASSQWDTRELFF
-	TRBV6-5	TRBJ1-2	TRBD1	TGTGCCAGCACCCTCCACGACAGGGCTGGCTATGGCTACACCTTC	CASTLHDRAGYGYTF
-	TRBV5-1	TRBJ2-3	TRBD2	TGCGCCAGCAGCGACCGGACTAGCGGTATCACAGATACGCAGTATTTT	CASSDRTSGITDTQYF
few	TRBV7-9	TRBJ1-2	-	TGTGCCAGCAGCTTAGGGACTCCCACGGGAGGCTACACCTTC	CASSLGTPTGGYTF
-	TRBV30	TRBJ1-5	TRBD1	TGTGCCTACCGAGGGGGGACAGGGATACAGCCCCAGCATTTT	CAYRGGTGIQPQHF
-	TRBV4-3	TRBJ2-7	-	TGCGCCAGCAGCCAAGATCGCGAAAGGGGGACTAACGAGCAGTACTTC	CASSQDRERGTNEQYF
once	TRBV27	TRBJ2-3	TRBD2	TGTGCCAGCAGTCGAGGGACTAGCGGTAGCACAGATACGCAGTATTTT	CASSRGTSGSTDTQYF
-	TRBV4-3	TRBJ1-5	-	TGCGCCAGCAGCCAAGACCGTGCAGGGCCTGTGGGGCCCCAGCATTTT	CASSQDRAGPVGPQHF
-	TRBV11-2	TRBJ1-4	TRBD1	TGTGCCAGCAGCTCCGGGACAGGGGGCGGAGAAAAACTGTTTTTT	CASSSGTGGGEKLFF
-	TRBV27	TRBJ1-5	-	TGTGCCAGCAGCCCGTTCCCCCTCAACAGGGAGCGAAATCAGCCCCAGCATTTT	CASSPFPLNRERNQPQHF
-	TRBV30	TRBJ2-2	TRBD1	TGTGCCTGGAGTGGACAGGGGGACACCGGGGAGCTGTTTTTT	CAWSGQGDTGELFF
-	TRBV27	TRBJ2-1	-	TGTGCCAGCAGTTTATCTACTAATGAGCAGTTCTTC	CASSLSTNEQFF
-	TRBV11-2	TRBJ1-2	TRBD1	TGTGCCAGCAGGGGGCTTACAGGGGAGCCGTATGGCTACACCTTC	CASRGLTGEPYGYTF
-	TRBV2	TRBJ1-2	TRBD1	TGTGCCAGCATAGAGGAAGGGACAGAGAACTATGGCTACACCTTC	CASIEEGTENYGYTF
-	TRBV5-1	TRBJ1-3	TRBD1	TGCGCCAGCAGCTTGACAGGGGGCTTTGGAAACACCATATATTTT	CASSLTGGFGNTIYF
once	TRBV28	TRBJ1-2	-	TGTGCCAGCAGTTTGGCCGACAGGGGCTACACCTTC	CASSLADRGYTF
-	TRBV19	TRBJ1-2	-	TGTGCCAGTAGCCTAGATGCGGGAGGGGGAGATGGCTACACCTTC	CASSLDAGGGDGYTF
-	TRBV5-5	TRBJ2-7	TRBD1	TGTGCCAGCAGCCCGGGACAGGGTTCCTACGAGCAGTACTTC	CASSPGQGSYEQYF
-	TRBV4-3	TRBJ1-5	TRBD1	TGCGCCAGCAGCCAAGATCCAGGGGGCCCGAGCAATCAGCCCCAGCATTTT	CASSQDPGGPSNQPQHF
-	TRBV10-3	TRBJ2-1	TRBD2	TGTGCCATCACTACCGGGAGGATCGATTCCTACAATGAGCAGTTCTTC	CAITTGRIDSYNEQFF
-	TRBV5-4	TRBJ2-7	-	TGTGCCAGCAGCTTGCGGGGGGCTTACGAGCAGTACTTC	CASSLRGAYEQYF
-	TRBV5-1	TRBJ2-5	-	TGCGCCAGCAGCACGGTCGGACTGCAAGAGACCCAGTACTTC	CASSTVGLQETQYF
-	TRBV19	TRBJ2-7	TRBD2	TGTGCCAGTAGTATAGGAGGGAGGGCCGGAGTCTACGAGCAGTACTTC	CASSIGGRAGVYEQYF
once	TRBV28	TRBJ1-2	-	TGTGCCAGCAGTCCGACGACAGGCCCTAACTATGGCTACACCTTC	CASSPTTGPNYGYTF
-	TRBV5-1	TRBJ2-7	-	TGCGCCAGCAGCTTGGGGCGGCGCGGAGAGCAGTACTTC	CASSLGRRGEQYF
-	TRBV6-6	TRBJ1-2	-	TGTGCCAGCAGTCTCCGACTGATTACTAACTATGGCTACACCTTC	CASSLRLITNYGYTF
-	TRBV28	TRBJ2-3	TRBD1	TGTGCCAGCAGCGAAACAGGGGCAGATACGCAGTATTTT	CASSETGADTQYF
-	TRBV6-1	TRBJ2-5	-	TGTGCCAGCAGTGAAGACCTTTGGCAGGTCCAAGAGACCCAGTACTTC	CASSEDLWQVQETQYF
-	TRBV11-3	TRBJ2-7	-	TGTGCCAGCAGCTCACGGGGTTACGAGCAGTACTTC	CASSSRGYEQYF
-	TRBV7-8	TRBJ1-1	TRBD1	TGTGCCAGCAGCTTCTCCGGACAGGGTGGCACTGAAGCTTTCTTT	CASSFSGQGGTEAFF
-	TRBV4-3	TRBJ1-1	-	TGCGCCAGCAGCCAAGATACAGCGGAGCACCTGAACACTGAAGCTTTCTTT	CASSQDTAEHLNTEAFF
once	TRBV30	TRBJ1-5	TRBD1	TGTGCCTGGAGTGGCCTAAGACCGGGGACAGGGAGCAATCAGCCCCAGCATTTT	CAWSGLRPGTGSNQPQHF
-	TRBV27	TRBJ2-7	TRBD2	TGTGCCAGCCAACGAGGGCTAGCGGGTGAGCAGTACTTC	CASQRGLAGEQYF
-	TRBV30	TRBJ2-7	-	TGTGCCTGGAGTGCTCAGGCAGGGCTGGGCTACGAGCAGTACTTC	CAWSAQAGLGYEQYF
-	TRBV19	TRBJ2-1	TRBD2	TGTGCCAGTAGTCTACCGCTAGGGACTACTAAGAATGAGCAGTTCTTC	CASSLPLGTTKNEQFF
-	TRBV2	TRBJ1-2	-	TGTGCCATCTTCCCCGGGACAAACAACTATGGCTACACCTTC	CAIFPGTNNYGYTF
-	TRBV4-1	TRBJ2-1	TRBD1	TGCGCCAGCAGCCCCGGGACAGGGGGCTATGAGCAGTTCTTC	CASSPGTGGYEQFF
-	TRBV5-1	TRBJ1-2	-	TGCGCCAGCAGCCTGACCTTCCGGGACACGAACTATGGCTACACCTTC	CASSLTFRDTNYGYTF
-	TRBV19	TRBJ2-1	-	TGTGCCAGTAGTATGGGAGGCCTCTCCTACAATGAGCAGTTCTTC	CASSMGGLSYNEQFF
once	TRBV5-1	TRBJ2-1	TRBD1	TGCGCCAGCAGCTTGAAAGGGACAGGGACTCCGAATGAGCAGTTCTTC	CASSLKGTGTPNEQFF
-	TRBV13	TRBJ2-3	-	TGTGCCAGCAGCTTAGGCGGGTTGGCTTCTAGCACAGATACGCAGTATTTT	CASSLGGLASSTDTQYF
-	TRBV6-5	TRBJ2-1	TRBD2	TGTGCCAGCAGTTATTCGGGACTAGCGGGAGTTGAGCAGTTCTTC	CASSYSGLAGVEQFF
once	TRBV4-3	TRBJ2-5	-	TGCGCCAGCAGCCAAGATTCCAGCCAAGAGACCCAGTACTTC	CASSQDSSQETQYF
-	TRBV4-1	TRBJ1-2	TRBD1	TGCGCCAGCAGCCCCTGGACAGGGCCCCGTCGTGGAGGGGGCTACACCTTC	CASSPWTGPRRGGGYTF
-	TRBV10-2	TRBJ2-2	-	TGCGCCAGCAGTGTCGAGAGAACCGGGGAGCTGTTTTTT	CASSVERTGELFF
-	TRBV29-1	TRBJ2-7	-	TGCAGCGCCGGGATAGGGTTTAACTACGAGCAGTACTTC	CSAGIGFNYEQYF
-	TRBV5-1	TRBJ1-1	-	TGCGCCAGCAGCTTGGCGGTCGAGTTCACTGAAGCTTTCTTT	CASSLAVEFTEAFF
-	TRBV4-1	TRBJ1-1	-	TGCGCCAGCAGCCTAGAACAGGGCCCGGGCACTGAAGCTTTCTTT	CASSLEQGPGTEAFF
-	TRBV30	TRBJ2-7	TRBD2	TGTGCCTGGACCCCACCTCCTAGCGGGTCCTACGAGCAGTACTTC	CAWTPPPSGSYEQYF
-	TRBV30	TRBJ2-1	-	TGTGCCTGGAGTGTAATAGGCGGCGAGCAGTTCTTC	CAWSVIGGEQFF
-	TRBV4-3	TRBJ1-5	TRBD1	TGCGCCAGCAGCCAAGGCATGAGACAGGGCAGTCAGCCCCAGCATTTT	CASSQGMRQGSQPQHF
-	TRBV6-5	TRBJ2-1	-	TGTGCCAGCAGTTACTCGTTAGTCTTCTCCTACAATGAGCAGTTCTTC	CASSYSLVFSYNEQFF
few	TRBV29-1	TRBJ2-7	TRBD2	TGCAGCGTAGCGGGGGTCCACGAGCAGTACTTC	CSVAGVHEQYF
-	TRBV6-1	TRBJ2-7	TRBD2	TGTGCCAGCAGTGACATGTTGGCTAGCGGTATCTACGAGCAGTACTTC	CASSDMLASGIYEQYF
-	TRBV4-3	TRBJ1-3	TRBD1	TGCGCCAGCAGCCAGGACAGGGGGGGGACCATATATTTT	CASSQDRGGTIYF
-	TRBV5-1	TRBJ2-3	TRBD1	TGCGCCAGCAGCTTGGGTGGACAGGAGAGGGATACGCAGTATTTT	CASSLGGQERDTQYF